Each of the 4 T cell receptor beta chains below was sequenced from the same sample in a study of blood T cell repertoires in COVID-19. TCRdb keeps only in-frame clones here, not all; method: immunoSEQ multiplex PCR. The sample lists about 290,000 clones; approximately 90% were seen once. Specimen: peripheral blood. These receptor sequences come from a man aged 35-49 years with acute or convalescent COVID-19.

This rearrangement joins TRBV30 to TRBJ2-1; D call uncertain. V dropped 1 base and J dropped 0 bases, with 7 bases sitting between them. The CDR3 length is 14 residues. Germline V gives CDR1 GTSNPN, CDR2 SVGIG (reference sequence). CDR3 coding DNA: TGTGCCTGGAGTGAACAGCTCTCCTACAATGAGCAGTTCTTC. Translation gives CAWSEQLSYNEQFF.

This clone was seen more than once but under ten times. The CDR3 region has the DNA TGTGCCAGCAGTGAACCAGGTTATTCACCCCTCCACTTT. Encoded protein: CASSEPGYSPLHF. The V call is TRBV25-1, the J call TRBJ1-6, with D hard to call. CDR1 and CDR2 from the germline V gene are MGHDK and SYGVNS. V gave up 2 bases and J gave up 8 bases, with 7 bases separating them. The CDR3 extends over 13 amino acids.

Only one count was recorded for this clone. This chain links TRBV2 with TRBJ1-2; 7 bases map to TRBD1. CDR1 and CDR2 (germline): SNHLY, FYNNEI. Germline trimming cut 6 bases from V and 1 base from J; bases unmatched to any gene: 5. The CDR3 is made up of 14 amino acids. In nucleotides, the CDR3 is TGTGCCAGCAGGCGCAGGGGGGTTAACTATGGCTACACCTTC. It yields the protein CASRRRGVNYGYTF.

The chain recombines TRBV30 with TRBJ2-3; 9 bases fit TRBD2. The germline V gene encodes CDR1 GTSNPN and CDR2 SVGIG (reference sequence). The V segment lost 3 bases and the J segment 5 bases; nucleotides outside the gene matches: 6. The CDR3 runs 14 residues. The CDR3 loop reads CAWSRGAGGDTQYF. CDR3 DNA: TGTGCCTGGAGCAGAGGAGCGGGGGGAGATACGCAGTATTTT.